This T cell receptor beta chain was identified in a study of post-analysis software for immune sequencing data. Study information: The disease courses covered relapsing-remitting, secondary progressive and progressive-relapsing multiple sclerosis. Whole-study findings and limits: Normalized Chao1 diversity was significantly reduced in patients versus controls. Compared with controls, patients had more of 4 or 5 TRBV segments, including TRBV5-6, TRBV5-1 and TRBV20-1.

Looked up from germline, CDR1 is DFQATT and CDR2 is SNEGSKA (reference sequence). CDR3 length: 15 residues. V gave up 3 bases and J gave up 1 base; unmatched junction bases: 6. This clonotype has only a few counts. Its specificity is not known. cDNA libraries for TCR beta contained unique molecular identifiers. TCRdb reprocessed the PCR reads via MiXCR and lists one record per CDR3 protein. The sample contains 450,000 or so distinct CDR3 sequences, roughly 45% of which appear only once. The chain combines TRBV20-1 with TRBJ2-7; 10 positions agree with TRBD2. This TCR came from a girl aged 10 to 17 with multiple sclerosis. Sample: blood. The CDR3 nucleotides read TGCAGTGCTAGTCGGGCTAGCGGGAGATCCTACGAGCAGTACTTC. It specifies CSASRASGRSYEQYF.